This is a list of T cell receptor beta chains from one sample in a study of spatial heterogeneity in lung cancer. One entry per CDR3 protein results from TCRdb running MiXCR on the 5' RACE reads. The repertoire holds tens of thousands of distinct CDR3 sequences, with roughly 10% as singletons. The starting material was PBMCs, obtained at follow-up. The receptors come from a male donor with early-stage non-small cell lung cancer. The CDR3 runs from the conserved cysteine through the conserved F or W. Fields, in order: D gene, CDR3 length, clone size, J gene, V gene, CDR3 protein, CDR3 DNA. D genes are given only for firm matches. For some rows the clone size is stated as once, few or many, or as a class when expanded; others skip it.

- | 12 | few | TRBJ1-2 | TRBV12-3/TRBV12-4 | CASRSRAYGYTF | TGTGCCAGCAGGTCCCGGGCCTATGGCTACACCTTC
- | 13 | - | TRBJ2-7 | TRBV12-3/TRBV12-4 | CASSFNRGGEQYF | TGTGCCAGCAGTTTCAACAGGGGGGGCGAGCAGTACTTC
TRBD2 | 16 | - | TRBJ2-3 | TRBV7-2 | CASSHTSGGGTDTQYF | TGTGCCAGCAGCCATACTAGCGGGGGGGGCACAGATACGCAGTATTTT
- | 12 | - | TRBJ1-5 | TRBV12-3/TRBV12-4 | CASSLPPQPQHF | TGTGCCAGCAGTTTGCCCCCTCAGCCCCAGCATTTT
- | 17 | - | TRBJ1-5 | TRBV19 | CASTKSTGHLSNQPQHF | TGTGCCAGTACCAAATCGACGGGACACCTTAGCAATCAGCCCCAGCATTTT
- | 18 | many | TRBJ1-6 | TRBV10-2 | CASSIGTRKSSYNSPLHF | TGCGCCAGCAGTATCGGGACACGGAAGAGCTCCTATAATTCACCCCTCCACTTT
- | 14 | many | TRBJ2-7 | TRBV19 | CATSPDRPVSEQYF | TGTGCCACCTCTCCGGACAGACCCGTTTCCGAGCAGTACTTC
- | 14 | many | TRBJ2-4 | TRBV7-2 | CASSSSGDRNIQYF | TGTGCCAGCAGCTCATCGGGGGACAGAAACATTCAGTACTTC
TRBD2 | 15 | many | TRBJ2-1 | TRBV5-1 | CASSPLAGENNEQFF | TGCGCCAGCAGCCCACTAGCGGGGGAAAACAATGAGCAGTTCTTC
TRBD2 | 20 | - | TRBJ2-2 | TRBV30 | CAWSVYLISGREGNTGELFF | TGTGCCTGGAGTGTATACCTAATCAGCGGGAGGGAAGGGAACACCGGGGAGCTGTTTTTT
TRBD1 | 14 | many | TRBJ2-7 | TRBV27 | CASSPRTGGDEQYF | TGTGCCAGCAGTCCCCGGACAGGGGGCGACGAGCAGTACTTC
TRBD1 | 14 | many | TRBJ1-4 | TRBV7-2 | CASSSTGQGEKLFF | TGTGCCAGCAGCTCTACTGGACAGGGTGAAAAACTGTTTTTT
TRBD2 | 15 | - | TRBJ2-7 | TRBV12-3/TRBV12-4 | CASSETSGSSYEQYF | TGTGCCAGCAGTGAGACTAGCGGGAGCTCCTACGAGCAGTACTTC
- | 14 | - | TRBJ2-1 | TRBV20-1 | CSARGPSSYNEQFF | TGCAGTGCTAGGGGTCCGAGCTCCTACAATGAGCAGTTCTTC
TRBD1 | 15 | - | TRBJ2-1 | TRBV9 | CASSVGDSYHNEQFF | TGTGCCAGCAGCGTAGGGGACAGTTACCACAATGAGCAGTTCTTC
- | 12 | many | TRBJ2-1 | TRBV20-1 | CSASRMNNEQFF | TGCAGTGCTAGTAGGATGAACAATGAGCAGTTCTTC
TRBD1 | 15 | few | TRBJ1-5 | TRBV3-1 | CASSQGAGGIQPQHF | TGTGCCAGCAGCCAAGGGGCAGGGGGTATTCAGCCCCAGCATTTT
TRBD2 | 15 | - | TRBJ2-7 | TRBV6-2/TRBV6-3 | CASSLLAGDTYEQYF | TGTGCCAGCAGCCTGCTAGCGGGAGATACCTACGAGCAGTACTTC
TRBD1 | 15 | - | TRBJ1-1 | TRBV20-1 | CSARDPRGLNTEAFF | TGCAGTGCTAGAGATCCCAGGGGGCTGAACACTGAAGCTTTCTTT
- | 14 | - | TRBJ1-1 | TRBV5-5 | CASSFNVGDTEAFF | TGTGCCAGCAGCTTTAATGTGGGGGACACTGAAGCTTTCTTT
- | 15 | few | TRBJ1-1 | TRBV4-3 | CASSQDQWRGPEAFF | TGCGCCAGCAGCCAAGATCAGTGGAGAGGGCCTGAAGCTTTCTTT
TRBD1 | 17 | many | TRBJ1-1 | TRBV7-9 | CASSLTGGVLGSTEAFF | TGTGCCAGCAGCTTGACAGGGGGCGTTCTGGGGTCAACTGAAGCTTTCTTT
TRBD2 | 15 | few | TRBJ2-3 | TRBV12-3/TRBV12-4 | CASSFSGIRTDTQYF | TGTGCCAGCAGTTTTAGCGGGATCCGGACAGATACGCAGTATTTT
- | 14 | - | TRBJ2-6 | TRBV19 | CASSGASGANVLTF | TGTGCCAGTAGCGGCGCCTCTGGGGCCAACGTCCTGACTTTC
- | 15 | - | TRBJ1-1 | TRBV20-1 | CSARDRRQGNTEAFF | TGCAGTGCTAGAGATAGGCGCCAAGGGAACACTGAAGCTTTCTTT
- | 15 | many | TRBJ2-5 | TRBV7-9 | CASSLAKGTQETQYF | TGTGCCAGCAGCTTAGCGAAAGGTACCCAAGAGACCCAGTACTTC
- | 14 | few | TRBJ2-7 | TRBV7-2 | CASSANQGGYEQYF | TGTGCCAGCAGCGCCAATCAAGGGGGTTACGAGCAGTACTTC
TRBD1 | 15 | few | TRBJ2-7 | TRBV25-1 | CASSESRQGPYEQYF | TGTGCCAGCAGTGAGAGCAGACAGGGACCCTACGAGCAGTACTTC
TRBD1 | 14 | - | TRBJ2-7 | TRBV12-3/TRBV12-4 | CASRLTGASYEQYF | TGTGCCAGCAGGCTGACAGGGGCCTCCTACGAGCAGTACTTC
- | 14 | many | TRBJ2-7 | TRBV12-3/TRBV12-4 | CASSLGAEFYEQYF | TGTGCCAGCAGTTTAGGAGCGGAGTTCTACGAGCAGTACTTC
- | 17 | many | TRBJ1-3 | TRBV7-9 | CASSSWGARLGGNTIYF | TGTGCCAGCAGCTCTTGGGGGGCGAGATTAGGAGGAAACACCATATATTTT
- | 15 | few | TRBJ2-3 | TRBV5-1 | CASDSLSSSTDTQYF | TGCGCCAGCGACAGCCTAAGTTCTAGCACAGATACGCAGTATTTT